This is a list of T cell receptor beta chains from one sample in a study of control samples from healthy donors and cancer patients. Method: immunoSEQ multiplex PCR; TCRdb's copy keeps in-frame clones and lacks some. The sample lists some 120,000 clones, 85% to 95% seen once, with 3.6% in the top ten. Material: blood. The origin of the receptors is a man aged 25 to 45 in good health. The CDR3 runs from the conserved cysteine through the conserved F or W. The D gene is left open where the match is weak. Clone size, where shown, is once, few, many, or a class for clones that have expanded.

>.|TRBJ2-7|TRBV19|TRBD2
CASTAGGPPYEQYF
TGTGCCAGTACAGCGGGGGGCCCCCCGTACGAGCAGTACTTC
>.|TRBJ2-5|TRBV7-9|.
CASSPRDKETQYF
TGTGCCAGCAGCCCCAGGGACAAGGAGACCCAGTACTTC
>.|TRBJ2-1|TRBV7-9|.
CASSFPISQPSYNEQFF
TGTGCCAGCAGCTTCCCTATTAGTCAACCGTCCTACAATGAGCAGTTCTTC
>.|TRBJ1-6|TRBV6-2/TRBV6-3|TRBD1
CASSSVRQGPSPLHF
TGTGCCAGCAGTTCCGTCAGACAGGGCCCCTCACCCCTCCACTTT
>.|TRBJ1-1|TRBV28|TRBD1
CASSITGGWTEAFF
TGTGCCAGCAGTATTACAGGGGGCTGGACTGAAGCTTTCTTT
>.|TRBJ2-7|TRBV7-2|TRBD1
CASSLGQGVTYEQYF
TGTGCCAGCAGCTTGGGACAGGGGGTCACGTACGAGCAGTACTTC
>once|TRBJ1-5|TRBV4-1|.
CASSQARRASNQPQHF
TGCGCCAGCAGCCAGGCCCGCAGGGCTAGCAATCAGCCCCAGCATTTT
>.|TRBJ1-2|TRBV19|.
CASTPSGSYIESIYGYTF
TGTGCCAGTACCCCTTCGGGTTCCTACATCGAAAGTATCTATGGCTACACCTTC
>.|TRBJ1-5|TRBV4-3|.
CASSQDRNQPQHF
TGCGCCAGCAGCCAAGACAGAAATCAGCCCCAGCATTTT
>.|TRBJ1-1|TRBV6-5|.
CASTLTNLGSFF
TGTGCCAGCACCCTAACTAATCTCGGGTCTTTCTTT
>.|TRBJ1-1|TRBV7-9|.
CASSLEARELNTEAFF
TGTGCCAGCAGCTTAGAAGCCAGGGAACTGAACACTGAAGCTTTCTTT
>.|TRBJ2-7|TRBV19|.
CASSKIPIPGLHEQYF
TGTGCCAGTAGCAAAATCCCCATTCCGGGGCTCCACGAGCAGTACTTC
>.|TRBJ2-2|TRBV7-2|TRBD2
CASNDPGGAGGELFF
TGTGCCAGCAACGACCCGGGGGGGGCCGGCGGGGAGCTGTTTTTT
>.|TRBJ1-1|TRBV16|TRBD1
CASSSTRTGGADTEAFF
TGTGCCAGCAGCTCCACCCGGACAGGGGGCGCAGACACTGAAGCTTTCTTT
>.|TRBJ2-2|TRBV5-1|TRBD2
CASTSWGSGAGELFF
TGCGCCAGCACCTCGTGGGGGAGCGGGGCCGGGGAGCTGTTTTTT
>.|TRBJ1-2|TRBV2|TRBD1
CASSEGTGDGYTF
TGTGCCAGCAGTGAAGGGACAGGGGATGGCTACACCTTC